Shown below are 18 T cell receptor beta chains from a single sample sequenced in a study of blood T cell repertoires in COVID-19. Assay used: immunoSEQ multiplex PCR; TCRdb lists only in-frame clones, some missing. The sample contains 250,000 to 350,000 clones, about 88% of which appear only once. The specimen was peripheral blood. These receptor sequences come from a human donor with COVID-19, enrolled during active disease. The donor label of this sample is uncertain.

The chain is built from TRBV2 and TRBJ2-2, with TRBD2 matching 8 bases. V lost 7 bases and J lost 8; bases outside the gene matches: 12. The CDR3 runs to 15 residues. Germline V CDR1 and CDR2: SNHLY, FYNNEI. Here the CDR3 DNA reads TGTGCCAGCATCGGGCTAGCGGGCCCCGCTGGGGAGCTGTTTTTT. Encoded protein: CASIGLAGPAGELFF.

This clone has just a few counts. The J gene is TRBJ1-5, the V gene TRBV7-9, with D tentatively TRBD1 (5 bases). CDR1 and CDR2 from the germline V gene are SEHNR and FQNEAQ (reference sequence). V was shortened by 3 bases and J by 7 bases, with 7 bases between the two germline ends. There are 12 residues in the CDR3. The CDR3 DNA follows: TGTGCCAGCAGCTTCGGGGGGCAGCCCCAGCATTTT. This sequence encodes CASSFGGQPQHF.

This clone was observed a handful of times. Here the CDR3 DNA reads TGTGCCAGCAGCCAGGGACAGCTTGACAATCAGCCCCAGCATTTT. It is translated as CASSQGQLDNQPQHF. The rearrangement joins TRBV7-9 to TRBJ1-5, with 7 bases that match TRBD1. The CDR3 covers 15 residues. V was clipped by 5 bases and J by 3 bases; unmatched bases: 7. Germline V gene data show CDR1 as SEHNR and CDR2 as FQNEAQ (reference sequence).

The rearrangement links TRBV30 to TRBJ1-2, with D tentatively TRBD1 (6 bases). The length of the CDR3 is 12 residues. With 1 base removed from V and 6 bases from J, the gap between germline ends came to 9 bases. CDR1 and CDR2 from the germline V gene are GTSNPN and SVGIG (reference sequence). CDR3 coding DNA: TGTGCCTGGAGTGCGGGGGGCGATGGCTACACCTTC. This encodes CAWSAGGDGYTF.

The CDR3 loop reads CASSQGWDRSYTEAFF. CDR3 sequence (DNA): TGTGCCAGCAGCCAAGGATGGGACAGGTCTTACACTGAAGCTTTCTTT. The V and J genes are TRBV14 and TRBJ1-1, with TRBD1 identical over 8 bases. This CDR3 has 16 residues. The trim removed 1 base at V and 3 bases at J, leaving 7 bases unmatched. CDR1 and CDR2 from the germline V gene are SGHDN and FVKESK.

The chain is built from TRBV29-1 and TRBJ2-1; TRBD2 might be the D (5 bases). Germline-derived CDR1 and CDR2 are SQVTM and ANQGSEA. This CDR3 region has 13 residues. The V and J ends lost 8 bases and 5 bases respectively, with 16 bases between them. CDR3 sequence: CSSARGTNNEQFF. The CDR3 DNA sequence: TGCAGCTCTGCACGGGGAACTAACAATGAGCAGTTCTTC.

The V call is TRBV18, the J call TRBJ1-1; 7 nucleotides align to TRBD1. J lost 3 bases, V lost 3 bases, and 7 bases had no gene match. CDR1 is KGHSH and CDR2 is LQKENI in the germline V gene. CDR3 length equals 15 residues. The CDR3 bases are TGTGCCAGCTCACCCACTGACAGGGCGGACACTGAAGCTTTCTTT. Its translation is CASSPTDRADTEAFF.

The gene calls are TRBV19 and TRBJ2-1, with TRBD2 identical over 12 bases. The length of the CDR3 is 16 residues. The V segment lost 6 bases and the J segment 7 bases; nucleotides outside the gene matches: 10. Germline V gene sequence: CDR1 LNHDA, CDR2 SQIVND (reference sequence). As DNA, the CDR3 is TGTGCCAGTAGCTCCGTGGCTAGCGGGAGGGTTAATGAGCAGTTCTTC. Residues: CASSSVASGRVNEQFF.

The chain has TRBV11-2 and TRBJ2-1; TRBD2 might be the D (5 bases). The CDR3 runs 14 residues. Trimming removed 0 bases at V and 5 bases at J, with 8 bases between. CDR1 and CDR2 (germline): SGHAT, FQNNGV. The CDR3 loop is CASSLEGADNEQFF. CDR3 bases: TGTGCCAGCAGCTTAGAGGGAGCGGACAATGAGCAGTTCTTC. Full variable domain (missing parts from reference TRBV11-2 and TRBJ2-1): EAGVAQSPRYKIIEKRQSVAFWCNPISGHATLYWYQQILGQGPKLLIQFQNNGVVDDSQLPKDRFSAERLKGVDSTLKIQPAKLEDSAVYLCASSLEGADNEQFFGPGTRLTVL.

CDR3 nucleotides: TGTGCCAGCAGTCCAGGGTACGGGAGTAACACCGGGGAGCTGTTTTTT. It specifies CASSPGYGSNTGELFF. The chain couples TRBV28 to TRBJ2-2; tentatively, D is TRBD2 (6 bases). Per the germline V gene, CDR1 is MDHEN and CDR2 is SYDVKM. V was clipped by 5 bases and J by 2 bases, with 15 bases between them. The CDR3 totals 16 residues. The whole variable domain, remainder taken from reference TRBV28 and TRBJ2-2, is DVKVTQSSRYLVKRTGEKVFLECVQDMDHENMFWYRQDPGLGLRLIYFSYDVKMKEKGDIPEGYSVSREKKERFSLILESASTNQTSMYLCASSPGYGSNTGELFFGEGSRLTVL.

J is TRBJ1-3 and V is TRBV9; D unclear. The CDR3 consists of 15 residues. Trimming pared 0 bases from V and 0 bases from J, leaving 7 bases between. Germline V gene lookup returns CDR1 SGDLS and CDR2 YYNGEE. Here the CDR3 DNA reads TGTGCCAGCAGCGTAGCCGCGGACTCTGGAAACACCATATATTTT. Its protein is CASSVAADSGNTIYF.

CDR3 nucleotides: TGTGCCAGCAGCTTACTAGCGGGCACCGGGGAGCTGTTTTTT. Protein sequence: CASSLLAGTGELFF. The chain uses TRBV11-3 and TRBJ2-2; 8 bases fit TRBD2. CDR1 SGHNT and CDR2 YENEEA come from the germline V gene. CDR3 length: 14 amino acids. J gave up 4 bases and V 2 bases, and 0 bases lay outside the gene matches. Drawing the rest from reference TRBV11-3 and TRBJ2-2, the complete variable domain is EAGVVQSPRYKIIEKKQPVAFWCNPISGHNTLYWYLQNLGQGPELLIRYENEEAVDDSQLPKDRFSAERLKGVDSTLKIQPAELGDSAVYLCASSLLAGTGELFFGEGSRLTVL.

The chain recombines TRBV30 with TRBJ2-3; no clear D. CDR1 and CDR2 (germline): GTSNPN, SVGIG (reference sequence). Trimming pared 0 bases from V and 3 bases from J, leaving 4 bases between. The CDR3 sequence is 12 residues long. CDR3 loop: CAWSVSTDTQYF. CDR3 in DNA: TGTGCCTGGAGTGTCTCGACAGATACGCAGTATTTT.

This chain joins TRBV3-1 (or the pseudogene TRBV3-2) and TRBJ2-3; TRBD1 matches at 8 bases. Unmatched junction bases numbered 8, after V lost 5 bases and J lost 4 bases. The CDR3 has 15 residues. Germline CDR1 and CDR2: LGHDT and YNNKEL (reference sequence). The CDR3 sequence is CASSKRETGADTQYF. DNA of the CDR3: TGTGCCAGCAGCAAGAGGGAGACAGGGGCAGATACGCAGTATTTT.

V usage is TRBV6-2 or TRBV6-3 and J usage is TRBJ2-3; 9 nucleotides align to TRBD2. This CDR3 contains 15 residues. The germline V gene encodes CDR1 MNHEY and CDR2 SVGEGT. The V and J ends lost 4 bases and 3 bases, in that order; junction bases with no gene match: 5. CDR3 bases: TGTGCCAGCAGTTTGGGCGGGAGGGGGACAGATACGCAGTATTTT. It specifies CASSLGGRGTDTQYF.

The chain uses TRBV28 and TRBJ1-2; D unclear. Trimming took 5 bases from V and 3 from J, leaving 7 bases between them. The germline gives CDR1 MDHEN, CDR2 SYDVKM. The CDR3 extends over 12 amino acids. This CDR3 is CASSGSHYGYTF. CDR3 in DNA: TGTGCCAGCAGTGGCAGTCACTATGGCTACACCTTC.

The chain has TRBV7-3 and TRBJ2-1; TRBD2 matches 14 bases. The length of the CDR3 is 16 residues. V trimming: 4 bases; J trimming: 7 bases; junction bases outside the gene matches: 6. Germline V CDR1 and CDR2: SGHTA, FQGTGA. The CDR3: CASSSTGTSGRNEQFF. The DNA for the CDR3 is TGTGCCAGCAGCTCGACCGGGACTAGCGGGAGAAATGAGCAGTTCTTC.

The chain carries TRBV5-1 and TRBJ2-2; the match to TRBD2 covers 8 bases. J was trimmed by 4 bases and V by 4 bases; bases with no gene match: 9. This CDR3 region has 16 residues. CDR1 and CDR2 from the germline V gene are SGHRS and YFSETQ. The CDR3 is CASSSTSGGTTGELFF. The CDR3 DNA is TGCGCCAGCAGCAGTACTAGCGGAGGGACCACCGGGGAGCTGTTTTTT. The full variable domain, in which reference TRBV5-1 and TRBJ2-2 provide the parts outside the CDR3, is KAGVTQTPRYLIKTRGQQVTLSCSPISGHRSVSWYQQTPGQGLQFLFEYFSETQRNKGNFPGRFSGRQFSNSRSEMNVSTLELGDSALYLCASSSTSGGTTGELFFGEGSRLTVL.